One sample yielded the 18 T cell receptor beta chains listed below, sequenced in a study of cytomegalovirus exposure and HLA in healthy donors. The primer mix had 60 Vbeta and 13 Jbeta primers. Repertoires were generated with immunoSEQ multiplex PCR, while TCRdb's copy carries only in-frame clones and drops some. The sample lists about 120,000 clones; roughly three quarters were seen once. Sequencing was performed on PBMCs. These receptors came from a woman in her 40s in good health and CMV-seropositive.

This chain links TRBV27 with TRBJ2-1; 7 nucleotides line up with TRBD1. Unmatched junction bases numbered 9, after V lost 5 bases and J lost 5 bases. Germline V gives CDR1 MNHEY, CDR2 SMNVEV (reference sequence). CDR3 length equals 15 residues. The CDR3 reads CASSIRQGGNNEQFF. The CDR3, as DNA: TGTGCCAGCAGTATCCGACAGGGTGGAAACAATGAGCAGTTCTTC.

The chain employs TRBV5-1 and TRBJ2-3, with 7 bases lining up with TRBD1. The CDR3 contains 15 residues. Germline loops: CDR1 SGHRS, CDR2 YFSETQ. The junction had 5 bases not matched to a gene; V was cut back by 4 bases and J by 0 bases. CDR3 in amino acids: CASSAPGQSTDTQYF. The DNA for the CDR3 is TGCGCCAGCAGCGCGCCGGGACAGAGCACAGATACGCAGTATTTT.

The CDR3 loop is CASSEGADPNYGYTF. CDR3 nucleotide sequence: TGTGCCAGCAGCGAGGGAGCGGACCCTAACTATGGCTACACCTTC. The chain combines TRBV28 with TRBJ1-2; D call uncertain. V was pared by 6 bases and J by 0 bases, with 14 bases between. Germline CDR1 is MDHEN and CDR2 is SYDVKM. CDR3 length: 15 residues.

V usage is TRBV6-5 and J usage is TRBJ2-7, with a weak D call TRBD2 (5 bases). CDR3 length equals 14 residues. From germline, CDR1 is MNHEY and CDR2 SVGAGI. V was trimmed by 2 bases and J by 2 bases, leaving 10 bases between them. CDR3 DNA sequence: TGTGCCAGCAGTTACAGAGCGGCTACCTACGAGCAGTACTTC. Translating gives CASSYRAATYEQYF.

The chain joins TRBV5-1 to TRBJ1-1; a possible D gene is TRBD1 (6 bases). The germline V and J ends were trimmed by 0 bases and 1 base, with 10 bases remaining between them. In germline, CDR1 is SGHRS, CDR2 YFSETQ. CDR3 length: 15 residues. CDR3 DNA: TGCGCCAGCAGCTTGGTTGGGACACAGAACACTGAAGCTTTCTTT. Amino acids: CASSLVGTQNTEAFF.

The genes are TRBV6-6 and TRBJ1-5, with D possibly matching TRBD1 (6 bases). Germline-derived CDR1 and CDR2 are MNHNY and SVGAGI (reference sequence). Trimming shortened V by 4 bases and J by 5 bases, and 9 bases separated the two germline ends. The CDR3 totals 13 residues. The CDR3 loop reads CASSFGGYQPQHF. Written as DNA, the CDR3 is TGTGCCAGCAGTTTTGGGGGCTATCAGCCCCAGCATTTT.

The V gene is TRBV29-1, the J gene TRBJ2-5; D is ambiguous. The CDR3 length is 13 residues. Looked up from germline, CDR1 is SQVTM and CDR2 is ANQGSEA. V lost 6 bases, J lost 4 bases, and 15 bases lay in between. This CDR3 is CSVALLAVETQYF. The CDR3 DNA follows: TGCAGCGTCGCCCTGTTAGCTGTAGAGACCCAGTACTTC.

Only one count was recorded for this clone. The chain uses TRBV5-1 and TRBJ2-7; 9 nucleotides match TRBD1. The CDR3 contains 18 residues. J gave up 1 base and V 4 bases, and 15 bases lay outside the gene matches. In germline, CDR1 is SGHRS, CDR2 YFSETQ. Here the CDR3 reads CASSTGTGTGKVSYEQYF. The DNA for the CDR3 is TGCGCCAGCAGCACCGGAACCGGGACAGGGAAGGTATCCTACGAGCAGTACTTC.

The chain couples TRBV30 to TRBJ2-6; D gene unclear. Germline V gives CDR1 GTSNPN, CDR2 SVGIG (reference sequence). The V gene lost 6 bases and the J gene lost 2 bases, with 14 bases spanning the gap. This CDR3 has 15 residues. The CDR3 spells CACHPPEAGANVLTF. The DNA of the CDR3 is TGTGCCTGTCACCCCCCTGAGGCTGGGGCCAACGTCCTGACTTTC.

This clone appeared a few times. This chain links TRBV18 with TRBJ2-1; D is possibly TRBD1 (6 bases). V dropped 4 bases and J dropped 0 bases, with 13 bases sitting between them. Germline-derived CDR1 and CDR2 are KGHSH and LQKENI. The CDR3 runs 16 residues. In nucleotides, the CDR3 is TGTGCCAGCTCACTGACAGGCCTAGCCTCCTACAATGAGCAGTTCTTC. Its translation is CASSLTGLASYNEQFF.

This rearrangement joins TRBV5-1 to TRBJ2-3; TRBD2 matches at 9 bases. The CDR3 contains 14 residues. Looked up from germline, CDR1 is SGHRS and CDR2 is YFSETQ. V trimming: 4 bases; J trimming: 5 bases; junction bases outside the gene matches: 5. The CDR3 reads CASSPGLAGDTQYF. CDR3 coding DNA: TGCGCCAGCAGCCCGGGACTAGCCGGAGATACGCAGTATTTT.

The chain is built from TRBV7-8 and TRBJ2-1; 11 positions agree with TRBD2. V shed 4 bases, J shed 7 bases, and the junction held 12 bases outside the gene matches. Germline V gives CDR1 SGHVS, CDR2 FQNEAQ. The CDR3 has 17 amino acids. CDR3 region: CASSSKRLAGGGNEQFF. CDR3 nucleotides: TGTGCCAGCAGCTCCAAGCGCCTAGCGGGGGGAGGTAATGAGCAGTTCTTC.

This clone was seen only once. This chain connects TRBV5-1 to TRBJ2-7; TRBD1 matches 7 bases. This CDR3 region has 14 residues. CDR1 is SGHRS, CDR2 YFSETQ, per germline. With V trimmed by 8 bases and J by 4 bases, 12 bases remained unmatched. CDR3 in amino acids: CASAPGTATYEQYF. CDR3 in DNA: TGCGCCAGTGCCCCCGGGACAGCTACTTACGAGCAGTACTTC.

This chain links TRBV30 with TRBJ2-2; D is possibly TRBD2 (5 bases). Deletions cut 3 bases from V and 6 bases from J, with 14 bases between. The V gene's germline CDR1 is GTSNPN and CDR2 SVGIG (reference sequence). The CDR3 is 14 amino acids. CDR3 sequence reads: CAWSRTVRAGELFF. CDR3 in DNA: TGTGCCTGGAGCCGGACTGTCCGGGCCGGGGAGCTGTTTTTT.

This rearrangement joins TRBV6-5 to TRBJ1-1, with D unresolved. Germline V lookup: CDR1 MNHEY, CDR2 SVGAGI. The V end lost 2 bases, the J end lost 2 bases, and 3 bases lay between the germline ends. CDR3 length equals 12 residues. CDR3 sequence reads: CASSYPNTEAFF. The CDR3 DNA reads TGTGCCAGCAGTTACCCAAACACTGAAGCTTTCTTT.

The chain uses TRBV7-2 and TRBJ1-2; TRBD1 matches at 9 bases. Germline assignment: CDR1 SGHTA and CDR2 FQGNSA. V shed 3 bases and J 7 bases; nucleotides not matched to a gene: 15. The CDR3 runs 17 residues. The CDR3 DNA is TGTGCCAGCAGCTTGGCCTCGAATAGGGGACAGGGATCTGGCTACACCTTC. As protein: CASSLASNRGQGSGYTF. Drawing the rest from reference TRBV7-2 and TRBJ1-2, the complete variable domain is GAGVSQSPSNKVTEKGKDVELRCDPISGHTALYWYRQSLGQGLEFLIYFQGNSAPDKSGLPSDRFSAERTGGSVSTLTIQRTQQEDSAVYLCASSLASNRGQGSGYTFGSGTRLTVV.

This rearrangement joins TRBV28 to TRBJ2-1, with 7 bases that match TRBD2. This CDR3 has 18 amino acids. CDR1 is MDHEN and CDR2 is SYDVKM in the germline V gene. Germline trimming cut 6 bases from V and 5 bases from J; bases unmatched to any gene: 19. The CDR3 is CASSTNIQTPGGHNEQFF. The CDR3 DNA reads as TGTGCCAGCAGCACCAACATCCAGACTCCGGGGGGACACAATGAGCAGTTCTTC.

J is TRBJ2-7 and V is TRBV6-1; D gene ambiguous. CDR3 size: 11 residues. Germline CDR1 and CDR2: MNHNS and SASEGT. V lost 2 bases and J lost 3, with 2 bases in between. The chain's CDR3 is CASSEYYEQYF. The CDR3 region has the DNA TGTGCCAGCAGTGAATACTACGAGCAGTACTTC.